These 3 T cell receptor beta chains share one sample of origin, sequenced in a study of cytomegalovirus exposure and HLA in healthy donors. This PCR relied on a set of 60 Vbeta primers and 13 Jbeta primers. Method: immunoSEQ multiplex PCR; TCRdb's copy keeps in-frame clones and lacks some. Found here are about 200,000 clones, 85% of them singletons; the top ten hold over 2%. Sequenced material: PBMCs. The receptors here all came from a woman in her fifties or sixties in good health and CMV-seronegative.

The chain has TRBV27 and TRBJ2-2; the D is unclear. Looked up from germline, CDR1 is MNHEY and CDR2 is SMNVEV (reference sequence). The V gene lost 2 bases and the J gene lost 7 bases, with 2 bases spanning the gap. The CDR3 length is 11 residues. The CDR3: CASSLLGELFF. CDR3 coding DNA: TGTGCCAGCAGTTTACTCGGGGAGCTGTTTTTT.

The CDR3 DNA sequence: TGTGCCAGCAGTCAGGTCCCCAACACTGAAGCTTTCTTT. This encodes CASSQVPNTEAFF. This chain joins TRBV6-5 and TRBJ1-1, with D unresolved. The V and J ends lost 5 bases and 2 bases respectively, with 9 bases between them. This CDR3 has 13 residues. The V gene's germline CDR1 is MNHEY and CDR2 SVGAGI.

The chain recombines TRBV7-9 with TRBJ2-7; TRBD1 aligns across 7 bases. The junction had 5 bases not matched to a gene; V was cut back by 5 bases and J by 4 bases. This CDR3 region has 13 residues. Germline V gene data show CDR1 as SEHNR and CDR2 as FQNEAQ (reference sequence). The CDR3, as DNA: TGTGCCAGCAGCCCAAACAGGGGTTACGAGCAGTACTTC. The encoded protein is CASSPNRGYEQYF.